The clone carrying this T cell receptor beta chain was seen repeatedly, ten times or more. Its target is unknown. Next came a second PCR, run for about 6 to 11 cycles, which used a sample-barcoded 5' primer along with a J-beta primer mix. TCRdb analysed the 5' RACE reads with MiXCR anew, one entry per CDR3 protein. The table has around 870,000 distinct CDR3 sequences, under 35% seen once. This entry is derived from a study of blood T cells in healthy people across ages. Study outcomes and limitations: Greater diversity and more naive CD4+ cells were seen in long-lived donors than in aged donors.

Donors ranged from roughly 6 to 100 years old and were healthy Caucasians in Russia. Each sample used at least 6 million PBMCs. The sequencing input was blood. The source is a woman older than 75 in good health.

The CDR3 DNA follows: TGTGCCAGCAGCCAAATAGGCACTAGCGAGTTCTTC. This sequence encodes CASSQIGTSEFF. The V gene is TRBV3-1, the J gene TRBJ2-1; 7 nucleotides agree with TRBD2. CDR1 and CDR2 from the germline V gene are LGHDT and YNNKEL (reference sequence). J lost 14 bases, V lost 2 bases, and 6 bases had no gene match. The CDR3 consists of 12 residues.